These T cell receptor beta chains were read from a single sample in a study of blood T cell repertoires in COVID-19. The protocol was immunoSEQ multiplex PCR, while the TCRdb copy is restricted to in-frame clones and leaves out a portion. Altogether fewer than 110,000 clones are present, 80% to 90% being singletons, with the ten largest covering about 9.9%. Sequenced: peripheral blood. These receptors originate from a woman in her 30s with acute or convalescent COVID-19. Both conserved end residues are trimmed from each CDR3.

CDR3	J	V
ASSLATGNRY	TRBJ2-7	TRBV7-9
ASSLMRNTEAF	TRBJ1-1	TRBV14
ASSLGHGRTPYEQY	TRBJ2-7	TRBV28
ASSQEGGNTEAF	TRBJ1-1	TRBV3-1/TRBV3-2
ASSVSGESGEKLF	TRBJ1-4	TRBV2
ASSQGPTQGRTEAF	TRBJ1-1	TRBV4-1
ASSRQGNTGELF	TRBJ2-2	TRBV18
ASSSSIANNEQF	TRBJ2-1	TRBV27
ASSPRVPDTGELF	TRBJ2-2	TRBV5-1
ASSPEGYRGRYEQY	TRBJ2-7	TRBV3-1/TRBV3-2
ASSHRGGGITEAF	TRBJ1-1	TRBV28
ASTLGGAGETQY	TRBJ2-5	TRBV7-9
ASSFPSDRVGQPQH	TRBJ1-5	TRBV7-3
ASSSTGQGFNEQF	TRBJ2-1	TRBV5-1
AWSVLGAHGFTEAF	TRBJ1-1	TRBV30
ASSVPSGGDNEQF	TRBJ2-1	TRBV9
ASSTIGTALNQPQH	TRBJ1-5	TRBV19
ATSRDRLAGDTGELF	TRBJ2-2	TRBV15
ASSPYLGGTDEQY	TRBJ2-7	TRBV18
ASSFETNYGYT	TRBJ1-2	TRBV28
ASSPGQAVALSYEQY	TRBJ2-7	TRBV19
ASSDLQVYNEQF	TRBJ2-1	TRBV2
ARSLVSGYT	TRBJ1-2	TRBV5-3
ASNGGTGNTGELF	TRBJ2-2	TRBV2
ASSLGGTETQY	TRBJ2-5	TRBV12-3/TRBV12-4
ASREQEKLTYGYT	TRBJ1-2	TRBV19
ASAFSGDTGELF	TRBJ2-2	TRBV4-1
ASVSLTGGDSPLH	TRBJ1-6	TRBV27
ASSPRGGANTGELF	TRBJ2-2	TRBV11-2
ATSGRSGTDTQY	TRBJ2-3	TRBV15
ASRIGVLNTEAF	TRBJ1-1	TRBV19
ASSVKGMNTEAF	TRBJ1-1	TRBV9
ASSLPQNYGYT	TRBJ1-2	TRBV12-3/TRBV12-4
ASSVEAPTYGYT	TRBJ1-2	TRBV10-1
ASSVGTGAGQPQH	TRBJ1-5	TRBV5-6
ASRRDRNTEAF	TRBJ1-1	TRBV7-3
ASSLPPPREGAYEQY	TRBJ2-7	TRBV5-1
ASSMEGGTDTQY	TRBJ2-3	TRBV19
ASRGQGRNYGYT	TRBJ1-2	TRBV6-5
ASSEFVNQPQH	TRBJ1-5	TRBV6-1
ASGRRQLGDTQY	TRBJ2-3	TRBV2
ASSPREGQDRGEQY	TRBJ2-7	TRBV27
ASTDGDRSYNEQF	TRBJ2-1	TRBV19
ASSQVFHREVLPWCFNEKLF	TRBJ1-4	TRBV3-1/TRBV3-2
ASSPLLFTEAF	TRBJ1-1	TRBV14
ASSPGISYEQY	TRBJ2-7	TRBV7-9
ASHDRGQFVANYGYT	TRBJ1-2	TRBV19
ATSKTGFNYGYT	TRBJ1-2	TRBV15
ASSDPPRTGGNTEAF	TRBJ1-1	TRBV6-1
ASSFSRGGVGYT	TRBJ1-2	TRBV5-4
ASSLTGTASYEQY	TRBJ2-7	TRBV6-5
ATSALGQGTYEQY	TRBJ2-7	TRBV15
ASSLERGTDTQY	TRBJ2-3	TRBV28
ASSHRGDSRPYEQY	TRBJ2-7	TRBV23-1
ASSQDTGNYGYT	TRBJ1-2	TRBV4-2